This T cell receptor beta chain came from a study of monozygotic twins with inflammatory bowel disease. Study-level findings and limits: For IBD patients, clonotypes shared with others were fewer than for healthy twins, especially with disease activity.

Germline V gene data show CDR1 as DFQATT and CDR2 as SNEGSKA (reference sequence). The CDR3 has 18 residues. cDNA encoding TCRalpha and TCRbeta underwent two nested PCRs of roughly 17 and 9 cycles, each of which was followed by bead purification. Using the 5' RACE reads, TCRdb records one entry per CDR3 protein without DNA. The table lists 160,000 or so distinct CDR3 sequences, with approximately 2.4% in the top ten. About this clonotype itself: The antigen is not known.

Sample: blood. The chain joins TRBV20-1 to TRBJ2-3; TCRdb outputs TRBD2, but without DNA this stays unchecked. The TCR comes from a human donor with ulcerative colitis or Crohn's disease, or a healthy co-twin of an affected twin (not recorded which). The CDR3 protein is CSAPRGLLPVLPTDTHYF.